Sequencing of this T cell receptor (beta chain) was carried out in a study of shared clonotypes between healthy human individuals. Germline CDR1 is MDHEN and CDR2 is SYDVKM. This CDR3 comprises 17 residues. The V gene lost 5 bases and the J gene lost 0 bases, with 17 bases spanning the gap. Notes on this clone: Its antigen is as yet unknown.

HIV-negative, healthy adults without recent acute infections or vaccinations were the donors. Broader study findings: When naive CD4 clonotypes were compared across a handful of donors, around 5% were shared. As a rule, naive subsets had a larger estimated richness than memory subsets.

Sorted-subset replicate PCRs used 150 to 200 ng of genomic DNA. This amount corresponded to approximately 30,000 T cell genomes. TCRdb's copy holds only in-frame clones and misses some; the assay was immunoSEQ multiplex PCR. The sample has about 1.5 million clones, 95% to 99% seen once. The source of this sequence is a man aged 25-40 years in good health. The rearrangement uses TRBV28 and TRBJ1-5, with a possible D match to TRBD1 (6 bases). The specimen was naive CD4+ T cells sorted from blood. Subset reported: CD45RA+ positively selected. The CDR3 spells CASSPPRGFYSNQPQHF. The CDR3 DNA sequence: TGTGCCAGCAGTCCACCCAGGGGCTTCTATAGCAATCAGCCCCAGCATTTT.